This TCR beta chain was obtained from a study of response to subunit inactivated influenza vaccine. Each CDR3 protein is one row after TCRdb ran MiXCR on the RT-PCR reads. The repertoire consists of over 150,000 distinct CDR3 sequences, with about 9% occurring once and the leading ten covering roughly a tenth. This clonotype was picked up many times. The germline V gene has CDR1 LGHNA and CDR2 YNFKEQ. CDR3 size: 14 residues. V dropped 0 bases and J dropped 6 bases, with 10 bases sitting between them. This chain connects TRBV4-2 to TRBJ2-3, with D possibly matching TRBD1 (5 bases). Specimen: non-naive T cells sorted from PBMCs, collected on the day of vaccination. The TCR originated in a man in his fifties or sixties who received an inactivated influenza vaccine. The CDR3 DNA is TGTGCCAGCAGCCAAGATAGGGGCTCGGATACGCAGTATTTT. Its protein is CASSQDRGSDTQYF.